This T cell receptor (beta chain) appears in the sequencing data of a study of beta chain features in type 1 diabetes. Study-level points and caveats: There was a moderate but significant shortening of TCRB CDR3s in all four CD4+ subsets of Type 1 diabetes patients. The influence of HLA type on TCRB rearrangement stayed undetermined.

CDR1 and CDR2 from the germline V gene are SGHRS and YFSETQ. The J segment lost 2 bases and the V segment lost 4 bases, leaving 6 bases of the junction unmatched. The CDR3 runs 15 residues. TCRB transcripts that were expressed got sequenced, as all of the isolated RNA had been reverse transcribed. TCRdb's copy holds only in-frame clones and misses some; the assay was immunoSEQ multiplex PCR. This sample carries about 710,000 clones, over 13% of them seen once, and the ten largest clones take 0.03% to 0.045%. This clone was seen a few times. The antigen remains undetermined. The chain recombines TRBV5-1 with TRBJ2-3; 8 nucleotides align to TRBD1. Sequences were obtained from naive CD4+ T cells from blood. This clonotype was obtained from a man between 18 and 35 years old with type 1 diabetes. The CDR3 bases are TGCGCCAGCAGCCCCCGGACAGGGAACACAGATACGCAGTATTTT. It codes for CASSPRTGNTDTQYF.